A single T cell receptor beta chain is shown here with its context. One junction end does not reproduce the germline sequence, and a read error may be involved. Unique molecular identifiers were attached to individual cDNA molecules. TCRdb passed the 5' RACE reads through MiXCR, listing each CDR3 protein once. The table has about 36,000 distinct CDR3 sequences, roughly 5.3% seen once. The sample comes from a study of early T cells in non-severe SARS-CoV-2 infection. Germline CDR1 and CDR2: SGHTA and FQGNSA. The CDR3 totals 17 residues. V gene TRBV7-2 combines with J gene TRBJ2-3; 15 bases are a match to TRBD2. The receptor was isolated from an adult who was a healthcare worker with PCR-confirmed SARS-CoV-2 infection or an uninfected control (not recorded which). The material sequenced was whole blood. CDR3 amino acids: CACSLGTSGGRTDTQYF. The CDR3, as DNA: TGTGCCTGCAGCTTAGGGACTAGCGGGGGGCGCACAGATACGCAGTATTTT.